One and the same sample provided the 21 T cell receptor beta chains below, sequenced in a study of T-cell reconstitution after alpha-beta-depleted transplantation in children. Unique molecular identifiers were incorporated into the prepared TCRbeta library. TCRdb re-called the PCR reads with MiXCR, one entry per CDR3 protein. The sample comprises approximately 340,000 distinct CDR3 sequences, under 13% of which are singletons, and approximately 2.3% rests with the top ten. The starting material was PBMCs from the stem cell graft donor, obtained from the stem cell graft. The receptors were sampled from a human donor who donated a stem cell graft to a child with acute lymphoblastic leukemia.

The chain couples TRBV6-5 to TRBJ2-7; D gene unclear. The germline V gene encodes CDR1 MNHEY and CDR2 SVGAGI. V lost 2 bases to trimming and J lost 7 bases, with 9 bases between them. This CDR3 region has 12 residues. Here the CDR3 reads CASSYGVGEQYF. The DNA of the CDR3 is TGTGCCAGCAGTTACGGGGTGGGGGAGCAGTACTTC.

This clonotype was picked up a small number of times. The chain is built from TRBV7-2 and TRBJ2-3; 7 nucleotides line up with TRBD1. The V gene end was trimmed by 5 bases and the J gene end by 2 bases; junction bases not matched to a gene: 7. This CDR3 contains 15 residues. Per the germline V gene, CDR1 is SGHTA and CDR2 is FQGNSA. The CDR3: CASSRQTGYTDTQYF. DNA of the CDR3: TGTGCCAGCAGCCGACAGACAGGGTACACAGATACGCAGTATTTT.

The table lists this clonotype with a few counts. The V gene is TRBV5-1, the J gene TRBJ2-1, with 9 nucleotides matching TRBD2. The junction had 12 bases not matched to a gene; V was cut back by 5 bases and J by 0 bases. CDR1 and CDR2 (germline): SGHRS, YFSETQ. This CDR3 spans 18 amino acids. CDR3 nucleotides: TGCGCCAGCAGTTGGAGTAGCGGGGGACCCGCCTCCTACAATGAGCAGTTCTTC. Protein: CASSWSSGGPASYNEQFF.

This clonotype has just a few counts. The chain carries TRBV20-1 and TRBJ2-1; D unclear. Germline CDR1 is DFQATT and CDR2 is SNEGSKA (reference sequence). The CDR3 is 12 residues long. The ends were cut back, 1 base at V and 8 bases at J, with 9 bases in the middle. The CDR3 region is CSARAVIDEQFF. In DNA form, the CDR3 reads TGCAGTGCTAGAGCGGTTATCGATGAGCAGTTCTTC.

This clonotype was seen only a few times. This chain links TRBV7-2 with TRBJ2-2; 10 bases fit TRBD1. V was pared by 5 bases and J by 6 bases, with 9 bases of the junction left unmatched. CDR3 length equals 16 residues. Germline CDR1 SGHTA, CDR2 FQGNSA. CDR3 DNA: TGTGCCAGCAGCCCCGCGACAGGGGGCATAGCCGGGGAGCTGTTTTTT. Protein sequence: CASSPATGGIAGELFF.

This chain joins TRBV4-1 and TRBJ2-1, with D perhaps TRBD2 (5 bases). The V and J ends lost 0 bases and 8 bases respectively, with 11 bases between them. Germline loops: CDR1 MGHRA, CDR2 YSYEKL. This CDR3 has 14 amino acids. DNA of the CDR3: TGCGCCAGCAGCCAAGAAGGAGGACGGGATGAGCAGTTCTTC. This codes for CASSQEGGRDEQFF.

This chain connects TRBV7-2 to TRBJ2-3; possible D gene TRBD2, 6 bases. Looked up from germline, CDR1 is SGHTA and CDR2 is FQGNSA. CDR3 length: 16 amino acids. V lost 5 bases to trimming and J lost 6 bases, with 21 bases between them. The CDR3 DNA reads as TGTGCCAGCAGCCCCCTCTCGGCGGGATCACAGGATACGCAGTATTTT. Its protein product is CASSPLSAGSQDTQYF.

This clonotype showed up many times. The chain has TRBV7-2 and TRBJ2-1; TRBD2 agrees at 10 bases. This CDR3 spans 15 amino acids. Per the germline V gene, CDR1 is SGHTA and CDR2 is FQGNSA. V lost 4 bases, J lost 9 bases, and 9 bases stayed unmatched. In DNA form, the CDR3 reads TGTGCCAGCAGCTCCCCGGGACTAGCGAGCATTGAGCAGTTCTTC. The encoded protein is CASSSPGLASIEQFF.

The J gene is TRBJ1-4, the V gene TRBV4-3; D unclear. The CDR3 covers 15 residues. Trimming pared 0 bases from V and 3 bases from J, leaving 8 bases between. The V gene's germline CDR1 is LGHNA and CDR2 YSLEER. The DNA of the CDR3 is TGCGCCAGCAGCCAAGACACCTACGCTAATGAAAAACTGTTTTTT. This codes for CASSQDTYANEKLFF.

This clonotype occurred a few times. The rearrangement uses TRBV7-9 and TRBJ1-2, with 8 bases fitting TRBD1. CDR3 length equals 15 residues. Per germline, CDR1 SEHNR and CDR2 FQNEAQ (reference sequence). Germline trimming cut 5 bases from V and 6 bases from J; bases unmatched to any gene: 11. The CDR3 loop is CASSTSGGPNHGYTF. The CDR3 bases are TGTGCCAGCAGCACATCAGGGGGCCCAAATCATGGCTACACCTTC.

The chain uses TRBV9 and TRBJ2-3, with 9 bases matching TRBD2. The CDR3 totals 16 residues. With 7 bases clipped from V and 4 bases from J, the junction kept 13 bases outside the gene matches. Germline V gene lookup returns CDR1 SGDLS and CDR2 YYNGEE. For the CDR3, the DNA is TGTGCCAGCGCCGAAATACTAGCGGGTGGATCAGATACGCAGTATTTT. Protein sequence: CASAEILAGGSDTQYF. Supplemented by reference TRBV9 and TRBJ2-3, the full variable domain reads DSGVTQTPKHLITATGQRVTLRCSPRSGDLSVYWYQQSLDQGLQFLIQYYNGEERAKGNILERFSAQQFPDLHSELNLSSLELGDSALYFCASAEILAGGSDTQYFGPGTRLTVL.

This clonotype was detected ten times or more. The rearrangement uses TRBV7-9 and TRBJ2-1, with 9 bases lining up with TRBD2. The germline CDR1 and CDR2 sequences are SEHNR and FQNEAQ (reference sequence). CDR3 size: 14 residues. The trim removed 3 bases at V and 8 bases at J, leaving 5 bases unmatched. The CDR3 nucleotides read TGTGCCAGCAGCTTTAGCGGGAGCGGGGATGAGCAGTTCTTC. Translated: CASSFSGSGDEQFF.

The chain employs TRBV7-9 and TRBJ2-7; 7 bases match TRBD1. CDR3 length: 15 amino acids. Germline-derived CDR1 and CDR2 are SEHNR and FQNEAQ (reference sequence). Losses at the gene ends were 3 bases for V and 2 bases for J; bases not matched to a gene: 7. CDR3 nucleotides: TGTGCCAGCAGCTTTTCCCGACAGGGTCCCTACGAGCAGTACTTC. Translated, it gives CASSFSRQGPYEQYF.

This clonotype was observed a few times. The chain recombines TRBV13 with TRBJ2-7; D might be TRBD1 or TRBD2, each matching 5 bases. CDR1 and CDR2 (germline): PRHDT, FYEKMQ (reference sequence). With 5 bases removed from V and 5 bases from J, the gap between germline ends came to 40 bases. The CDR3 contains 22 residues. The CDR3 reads CASSPRGGLGPLAFPRANEQYF. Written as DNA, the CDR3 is TGTGCCAGCAGCCCTCGCGGTGGTTTGGGCCCCTTAGCGTTTCCCAGGGCAAACGAGCAGTACTTC.

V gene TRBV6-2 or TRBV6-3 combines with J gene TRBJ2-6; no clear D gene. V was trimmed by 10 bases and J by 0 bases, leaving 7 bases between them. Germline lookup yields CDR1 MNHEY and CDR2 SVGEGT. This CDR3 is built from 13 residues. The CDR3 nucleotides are TGTGCCATCCAGGTCTCTGGGGCCAACGTCCTGACTTTC. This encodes CAIQVSGANVLTF.

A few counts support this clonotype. The CDR3 spells CASRWVGVGNQPQHF. In DNA form, the CDR3 reads TGTGCCAGCAGATGGGTCGGGGTTGGCAATCAGCCCCAGCATTTT. The chain carries TRBV28 and TRBJ1-5, with D unclear. The CDR3 sequence is 15 residues long. V lost 6 bases, J lost 2 bases, and 14 bases lay in between. Germline V gene sequence: CDR1 MDHEN, CDR2 SYDVKM.

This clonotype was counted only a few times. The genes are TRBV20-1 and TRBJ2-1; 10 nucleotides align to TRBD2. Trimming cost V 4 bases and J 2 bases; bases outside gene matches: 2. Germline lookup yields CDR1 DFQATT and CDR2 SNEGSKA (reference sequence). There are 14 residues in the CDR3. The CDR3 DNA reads TGCAGTGCTATAACTAGCGGGGCCTACAATGAGCAGTTCTTC. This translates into CSAITSGAYNEQFF.

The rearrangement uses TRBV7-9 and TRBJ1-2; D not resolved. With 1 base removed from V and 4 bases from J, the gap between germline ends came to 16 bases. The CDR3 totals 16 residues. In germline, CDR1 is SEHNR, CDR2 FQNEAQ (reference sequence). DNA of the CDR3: TGTGCCAGCAGCTTAGAACTGTCAGGCCTATTCTATGGCTACACCTTC. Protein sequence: CASSLELSGLFYGYTF.

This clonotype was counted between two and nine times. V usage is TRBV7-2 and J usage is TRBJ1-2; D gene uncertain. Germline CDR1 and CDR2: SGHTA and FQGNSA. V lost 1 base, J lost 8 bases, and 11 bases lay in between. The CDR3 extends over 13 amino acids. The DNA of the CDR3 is TGTGCCAGCAGCTTAGGCCCTGAAGACGGCTACACCTTC. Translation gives CASSLGPEDGYTF.

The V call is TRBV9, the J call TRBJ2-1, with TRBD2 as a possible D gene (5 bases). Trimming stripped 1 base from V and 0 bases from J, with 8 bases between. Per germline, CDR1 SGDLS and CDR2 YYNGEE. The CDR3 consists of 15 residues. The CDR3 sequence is CASSVLSASYNEQFF. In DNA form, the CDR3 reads TGTGCCAGCAGCGTACTTAGCGCCTCCTACAATGAGCAGTTCTTC.

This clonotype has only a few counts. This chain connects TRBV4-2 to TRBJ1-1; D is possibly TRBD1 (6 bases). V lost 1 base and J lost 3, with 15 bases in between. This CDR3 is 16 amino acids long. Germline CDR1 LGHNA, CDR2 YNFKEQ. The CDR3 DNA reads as TGTGCCAGCAGCCAAGTTCGGGGGGCTCAGTACACTGAAGCTTTCTTT. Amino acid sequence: CASSQVRGAQYTEAFF.